The 15 T cell receptor beta chains presented below share a single source sample, sequenced in a study of T cell responses to AZD1222 COVID-19 vaccine. Here immunoSEQ multiplex PCR was the method, and the copy in TCRdb shows in-frame clones only, minus some. The data show about 78,000 clones, with approximately 86% seen just once and 5% held by the top ten. Specimen: peripheral blood, collected on day 0 of MenACWY control vaccination. These receptors were taken from an adult in good health.

The CDR3 nucleotides read TGCGCCAGCAGCCTGTATCCCGGCTTCACTGAAGCTTTCTTT. Translated: CASSLYPGFTEAFF. J is TRBJ1-1 and V is TRBV5-1; D remains ambiguous. The CDR3 spans 14 residues. CDR1 is SGHRS and CDR2 is YFSETQ in the germline V gene. Trimming cost V 4 bases and J 4 bases, with 14 bases left between them.

The chain employs TRBV5-4 and TRBJ1-1; D is undetermined. Germline V lookup: CDR1 SGHNT, CDR2 YYREEE (reference sequence). CDR3 length equals 13 residues. The ends were cut back, 1 base at V and 1 base at J, with 5 bases in the middle. The CDR3 nucleotides are TGTGCCAGCAGCTTGAACAGGAACACTGAAGCTTTCTTT. It is translated as CASSLNRNTEAFF.

This chain joins TRBV4-1 and TRBJ2-1; 8 bases agree with TRBD2. V shed 1 base, J shed 6 bases, and the junction held 5 bases outside the gene matches. The germline gives CDR1 MGHRA, CDR2 YSYEKL. CDR3 length equals 15 residues. This CDR3 is CASSQVSGGPNEQFF. The CDR3 DNA reads TGCGCCAGCAGCCAAGTTTCGGGGGGGCCCAATGAGCAGTTCTTC.

CDR3 sequence: CASSQVPGGSYNSPLHF. CDR3 DNA sequence: TGCGCCAGCAGCCAGGTGCCAGGGGGATCCTATAATTCACCCCTCCACTTT. The rearrangement links TRBV4-1 to TRBJ1-6; 7 nucleotides match TRBD1. This CDR3 contains 17 residues. V dropped 3 bases and J dropped 1; count of bases not matched to a gene: 6. Germline V lookup: CDR1 MGHRA, CDR2 YSYEKL.

This chain uses TRBV3-1 (or the pseudogene TRBV3-2) with TRBJ1-1; the D is unclear. The CDR3 totals 13 residues. The germline V and J ends were trimmed by 0 bases and 5 bases, with 7 bases remaining between them. From germline, CDR1 is LGHDT and CDR2 YNNKEL (reference sequence). The CDR3 sequence: CASSQDPKTEAFF. In nucleotides, the CDR3 is TGTGCCAGCAGCCAAGATCCGAAGACTGAAGCTTTCTTT.

CDR3 nucleotide sequence: TGTGCCAGCAGACCGGGACAGTCCTACAATGAGCAGTTCTTC. As protein: CASRPGQSYNEQFF. This chain joins TRBV2 and TRBJ2-1; 7 nucleotides match TRBD1. The germline CDR1 and CDR2 sequences are SNHLY and FYNNEI. The trim removed 6 bases at V and 1 base at J, leaving 3 bases unmatched. CDR3 length: 14 residues. Full variable domain (rest looked up from reference TRBV2 and TRBJ2-1): EPEVTQTPSHQVTQMGQEVILRCVPISNHLYFYWYRQILGQKVEFLVSFYNNEISEKSEIFDDQFSVERPDGSNFTLKIRSTKLEDSAMYFCASRPGQSYNEQFFGPGTRLTVL.

CDR3: CASSFGGGVKDTQYF. The CDR3 bases are TGTGCCAGCAGCTTCGGCGGGGGGGTTAAAGATACGCAGTATTTT. The V call is TRBV3-1 (or the pseudogene TRBV3-2), the J call TRBJ2-3; TRBD2 matches 9 bases. The CDR3 runs to 15 residues. Germline V gene data show CDR1 as LGHDT and CDR2 as YNNKEL (reference sequence). Trimming cost V 5 bases and J 5 bases; bases outside gene matches: 8.

This clone came up once. J is TRBJ2-3 and V is TRBV7-6, with D hard to call. The CDR3 spans 17 residues. V shed 5 bases and J shed 0 bases, with 18 bases lying between them. Per germline, CDR1 SGHVS and CDR2 FNYEAQ. This chain's CDR3 is CASSRPLGGPSTDTQYF. CDR3 in DNA: TGTGCCAGCAGCCGCCCCCTCGGTGGGCCCAGCACAGATACGCAGTATTTT.

The genes are TRBV7-6 and TRBJ1-4; D perhaps matches TRBD1 (5 bases). The CDR3 covers 15 residues. CDR1 and CDR2 (germline): SGHVS, FNYEAQ. Trimming pared 5 bases from V and 5 bases from J, leaving 15 bases between. CDR3 nucleotides: TGTGCCAGCAGCGCAGCAGGGATTCCGAATGAAAAACTGTTTTTT. Amino acids: CASSAAGIPNEKLFF.

The J gene is TRBJ1-5, the V gene TRBV19, with D tentatively TRBD1 (5 bases). V dropped 5 bases and J dropped 2 bases, with 19 bases sitting between them. This CDR3 contains 17 residues. Germline loops: CDR1 LNHDA, CDR2 SQIVND (reference sequence). The DNA for the CDR3 is TGTGCCAGTAGTCCGGTATCTGGGGGACTAGGCAATCAGCCCCAGCATTTT. It translates to CASSPVSGGLGNQPQHF.

The chain joins TRBV2 to TRBJ2-3, with D tentatively TRBD2 (5 bases). V lost 4 bases and J 1 base, leaving 9 bases between the germline ends. The CDR3 covers 14 residues. CDR1 and CDR2 (germline): SNHLY, FYNNEI. CDR3 amino acids: CASSGAGGTDTQYF. The CDR3 coding sequence is TGTGCCAGCAGTGGGGCCGGGGGCACAGATACGCAGTATTTT.

The V and J genes are TRBV2 and TRBJ2-3; the match to TRBD1 covers 9 bases. Germline CDR1 is SNHLY and CDR2 is FYNNEI. The CDR3 sequence is 14 residues long. J gave up 10 bases and V 4 bases, and 9 bases lay outside the gene matches. CDR3 bases: TGTGCCAGCAGTGCTCAACGCAGACAGGGGGCGCAGTATTTT. Translation: CASSAQRRQGAQYF.

This chain connects TRBV7-3 to TRBJ2-1, with 11 positions matching TRBD2. The CDR3 totals 15 residues. Trimming cost V 8 bases and J 4 bases; bases outside gene matches: 7. Germline CDR1 SGHTA, CDR2 FQGTGA. The DNA for the CDR3 is TGTGCCAGCGCCATAGCGGGGGGGTTATACAATGAGCAGTTCTTC. Protein product: CASAIAGGLYNEQFF.

The genes are TRBV9 and TRBJ1-5; TRBD1 might be the D (5 bases). V was trimmed by 4 bases and J by 0 bases, leaving 14 bases between them. The germline CDR1 and CDR2 sequences are SGDLS and YYNGEE. This CDR3 has 16 amino acids. The CDR3 loop reads CASSPGGVYSNQPQHF. CDR3 nucleotides: TGTGCCAGCAGCCCAGGAGGGGTCTATAGCAATCAGCCCCAGCATTTT.

The count of this clone is one. The genes are TRBV9 and TRBJ2-2; TRBD1 or TRBD2 may be the D gene (7 bases each). CDR1 is SGDLS, CDR2 YYNGEE, per germline. Trimming cost V 4 bases and J 7 bases, with 23 bases left between them. The CDR3 loop spans 17 amino acids. The CDR3 here is CASSLWEGALSVGELFF. Here the CDR3 DNA reads TGTGCCAGCAGCCTCTGGGAGGGGGCTCTCAGTGTCGGGGAGCTGTTTTTT.